The present T cell receptor (beta chain) was sequenced within a study of T cell responses to AZD1222 COVID-19 vaccine. The CDR3 is made up of 15 amino acids. The protocol was immunoSEQ multiplex PCR, while the TCRdb copy is restricted to in-frame clones and leaves out a portion. Of some 120,000 clones in the sample, approximately 82% were seen once. The rearrangement links TRBV21-1 to TRBJ1-5; the table's D gene call, TRBD1, was not cross checked with the DNA. TRBV21-1 is noted as a pseudogene. The clonotype comes from an adult who received the AZD1222 COVID-19 vaccine. This material consisted of peripheral blood, taken 28 days after the second AZD1222 dose. This CDR3 is CASTDGQGNNQPQHF. The CDR3, as DNA: TGTGCCAGCACAGACGGACAGGGGAATAATCAGCCCCAGCATTTT.